What follows describes a single T cell receptor beta chain. This CDR3 has 14 residues. CDR1 and CDR2 from the germline V gene are LNHDA and SQIVND (reference sequence). V trimming: 3 bases; J trimming: 2 bases; junction bases outside the gene matches: 4. The data were taken from a study of blood T cell repertoires in COVID-19. Study information: COVID-19 samples collected from the United States, Italy and Spain covered acute and convalescent phases.

Under the authors' procedure: Scientists estimated how many nucleated cells there were by amplifying reference gene primers. Measured with immunoSEQ multiplex PCR; TCRdb has only the in-frame clones, and not every one. From that table come the V and J calls and clone size; the DNA was used to work out D and trimming. The sample gives 200,000 to 300,000 clones, about 82% of which show up once; about 6% is in the top ten. The sequenced sample was peripheral blood. The J gene is TRBJ2-7, the V gene TRBV19; 7 nucleotides agree with TRBD2. This TCR was sampled from a woman aged 80 or over with COVID-19, enrolled during active disease. The CDR3, as DNA: TGTGCCAGTAGTATTGCTAGCGGTACCTACGAGCAGTACTTC. Its translation is CASSIASGTYEQYF.